This TCR beta chain stems from a study of T-cell reconstitution after alpha-beta-depleted transplantation in children. General study points: Newly produced T cells mostly provided counts and TCRbeta diversity after one year, as hyperexpanded clones declined. Two months or so post-transplant, alpha-beta T cells reportedly derived from several hundred expanded graft clones.

CDR1 DFQATT and CDR2 SNEGSKA come from the germline V gene (reference sequence). Trimming took 6 bases from V and 4 from J, leaving 9 bases between them. The CDR3 has 11 amino acids. This clonotype was counted many times. Its specificity is unknown. The library targeted TCRbeta and was prepared with unique molecular identifiers. Each CDR3 protein gets one entry after TCRdb re-called the PCR reads with MiXCR. Found here are over 200,000 distinct CDR3 sequences, about a tenth of them singletons; the top ten hold 28%. The sample consisted of PBMCs, taken before TCRalphabeta/CD19-depleted stem cell transplant. The chain couples TRBV20-1 to TRBJ2-5, with D unresolved. This TCR was recovered from a child younger than two with acute myeloid leukemia, due to receive a stem cell transplant. CDR3 sequence: CSAPPLETQYF. In DNA form, the CDR3 reads TGCAGTGCCCCACCCCTAGAGACCCAGTACTTC.